The 17 T cell receptor beta chains in this list originate from one sample, sequenced in a study of T cells in tuberculosis. Sample time point: new active TB diagnosis, blood taken before or within 7 days of starting treatment. Assay used: immunoSEQ multiplex PCR; TCRdb lists only in-frame clones, some missing. Counted here are around 49,000 clones, nearly 95% occurring once; the ten biggest clones make up around 1.4%. Here the sequenced sample was PBMCs, taken at tuberculosis diagnosis. All receptors derive from an adult with tuberculosis.

The chain is built from TRBV2 and TRBJ2-2; D remains unclear. Trimming left V 3 bases short and J 2 bases short, with 10 bases between. The germline gives CDR1 SNHLY, CDR2 FYNNEI. There are 15 residues in the CDR3. DNA for the CDR3: TGTGCCAGCAGTGAGAAAACTATAAACACCGGGGAGCTGTTTTTT. It yields the protein CASSEKTINTGELFF.

This clone was seen once. The V call is TRBV30, the J call TRBJ1-1; D possibly corresponds to TRBD1 (5 bases). Trimming took 2 bases from V and 6 from J, leaving 10 bases between them. Germline V CDR1 and CDR2: GTSNPN, SVGIG (reference sequence). This CDR3 spans 12 amino acids. CDR3 bases: TGTGCCTGGAGTCAAGTAGGGGCTGAAGCTTTCTTT. This translates into CAWSQVGAEAFF.

The rearrangement links TRBV6-4 to TRBJ2-1, with TRBD2 as a possible D gene (6 bases). Between the trimmed V and J ends, which lost 0 bases and 6 bases, there was a span of 9 bases. The germline V gene encodes CDR1 MRHNA and CDR2 SNTAGT. The CDR3 is made up of 14 amino acids. The CDR3 loop is CASSDSLGGNEQFF. CDR3 bases: TGTGCCAGCAGTGACTCCCTCGGGGGCAATGAGCAGTTCTTC.

This sequence joins TRBV27 and TRBJ1-1; the D is unclear. Trimming took 2 bases from V and 3 from J, leaving 16 bases between them. The germline CDR1 and CDR2 sequences are MNHEY and SMNVEV (reference sequence). The CDR3 loop spans 16 amino acids. The CDR3 loop reads CASSLDSQRRYTEAFF. The CDR3 coding sequence is TGTGCCAGCAGTTTAGATAGCCAGAGGCGCTACACTGAAGCTTTCTTT.

The genes are TRBV30 and TRBJ1-4, with TRBD1 identical over 7 bases. Germline CDR1 and CDR2: GTSNPN and SVGIG (reference sequence). The CDR3 contains 16 residues. V lost 1 base to trimming and J lost 8 bases; unmatched junction nucleotides: 13. CDR3 coding DNA: TGTGCCTGGAGTGACCGAAAGCGACAGGGTAGGGAAAAACTGTTTTTT. This codes for CAWSDRKRQGREKLFF.

The chain recombines TRBV7-8 with TRBJ2-7; 7 nucleotides line up with TRBD2. CDR3 length: 12 residues. With 8 bases clipped from V and 5 bases from J, the junction kept 6 bases outside the gene matches. Germline V gene data show CDR1 as SGHVS and CDR2 as FQNEAQ. CDR3 DNA: TGTGCCAGCGCGGGAGAGGTAAACGAGCAGTACTTC. Amino acid sequence: CASAGEVNEQYF.

The CDR3 sequence: CASSHRSTQQYF. CDR3 nucleotide sequence: TGTGCCAGCAGCCACCGAAGCACCCAGCAGTACTTC. This chain links TRBV7-2 with TRBJ2-7; D is unclear. V gave up 5 bases and J gave up 8 bases, with 13 bases separating them. CDR3 length: 12 amino acids. CDR1 SGHTA and CDR2 FQGNSA come from the germline V gene.

The V gene is TRBV5-5, the J gene TRBJ1-1; possible D gene TRBD1, 5 bases. Germline V gene lookup returns CDR1 SGHKS and CDR2 YYEKEE (reference sequence). The CDR3 has 14 residues. V was cut by 6 bases and J by 0 bases, with 12 bases left in between. CDR3 in amino acids: CASIRGTMNTEAFF. The DNA of the CDR3 is TGTGCCAGCATCCGCGGGACTATGAACACTGAAGCTTTCTTT.

The CDR3 spells CAWVNPGQGMDTQYF. The CDR3, as DNA: TGTGCCTGGGTCAACCCGGGACAGGGGATGGATACGCAGTATTTT. V is TRBV30 and J is TRBJ2-3; 10 positions agree with TRBD1. The CDR3 covers 15 residues. With 5 bases clipped from V and 6 bases from J, the junction kept 11 bases outside the gene matches. Per the germline V gene, CDR1 is GTSNPN and CDR2 is SVGIG (reference sequence).

This chain joins TRBV30 and TRBJ2-7; 10 bases align to TRBD2. Germline lookup yields CDR1 GTSNPN and CDR2 SVGIG (reference sequence). The CDR3 loop spans 13 amino acids. V dropped 0 bases and J dropped 6; count of bases not matched to a gene: 2. The CDR3 DNA follows: TGTGCCTGGAGTGTCCTAGCGGGAGCCGAGCAGTACTTC. It specifies CAWSVLAGAEQYF.

This chain links TRBV10-3 with TRBJ2-3, with D tentatively TRBD2 (6 bases). The CDR3 runs 14 residues. The V and J ends lost 7 bases and 1 base respectively, with 12 bases between them. Germline CDR1 and CDR2: ENHRY and SYGVKD. CDR3 amino acids: CAINSGGGTDTQYF. The CDR3 DNA is TGTGCCATCAATAGCGGAGGGGGCACAGATACGCAGTATTTT.

In its sample, this clone ranks as medium-sized. The V call is TRBV27, the J call TRBJ2-7, with TRBD1 matching 8 bases. Germline lookup yields CDR1 MNHEY and CDR2 SMNVEV (reference sequence). Germline trimming cut 2 bases from V and 2 bases from J; bases unmatched to any gene: 2. The CDR3 runs 14 residues. CDR3 in DNA: TGTGCCAGCAGTTTAGGGGACAGGCCCTACGAGCAGTACTTC. It codes for CASSLGDRPYEQYF.

The chain recombines TRBV10-2 with TRBJ2-7, with TRBD2 identical over 12 bases. CDR3 size: 15 residues. After removal of 8 bases from V and 3 bases from J, the junction contained 8 bases not matched to a gene. Germline loops: CDR1 WSHSY, CDR2 SAAADI. The CDR3 bases are TGCGCCAGCTGGACCGGACTAGCGGGGAGCTACGAGCAGTACTTC. Amino acid sequence: CASWTGLAGSYEQYF.

V usage is TRBV7-2 and J usage is TRBJ2-7; D might be TRBD1 (8 bases). The V gene lost 1 base and the J gene lost 5 bases, with 18 bases spanning the gap. Germline V CDR1 and CDR2: SGHTA, FQGNSA. CDR3 length: 16 residues. The CDR3 nucleotides read TGTGCCAGCAGCTTAGAGTTCGGCGGGGGACAGGACGAGCAGTACTTC. Translation gives CASSLEFGGGQDEQYF.

The V gene is TRBV9, the J gene TRBJ2-7; TRBD2 matches 11 bases. There are 14 residues in the CDR3. CDR1 and CDR2 (germline): SGDLS, YYNGEE. With V trimmed by 2 bases and J by 5 bases, 3 bases remained unmatched. CDR3 residues: CASSVALAGDEQYF. CDR3 coding DNA: TGTGCCAGCAGCGTGGCACTAGCGGGAGACGAGCAGTACTTC.

In this sample, this clone turned up once. The rearrangement joins TRBV6-6 to TRBJ1-3; TRBD1 agrees at 7 bases. The junction had 5 bases not matched to a gene; V was cut back by 0 bases and J by 9 bases. The CDR3 is made up of 14 amino acids. The germline gives CDR1 MNHNY, CDR2 SVGAGI (reference sequence). CDR3 nucleotides: TGTGCCAGCAGTTACTCGAAGGGGGCGGGCACCATATATTTT. Amino acid sequence: CASSYSKGAGTIYF.

The gene calls are TRBV29-1 and TRBJ1-1; 7 bases align to TRBD1. This CDR3 is 13 amino acids long. Germline V CDR1 and CDR2: SQVTM, ANQGSEA. J gave up 2 bases and V 6 bases, and 6 bases lay outside the gene matches. The DNA of the CDR3 is TGCAGCGTGGGGGCAGGGGGTAACACTGAAGCTTTCTTT. It specifies CSVGAGGNTEAFF.